Sequencing of this T cell receptor beta chain was carried out in a study of shared clonotypes between healthy human individuals. The study's findings and limits: Though the depth was large, rarefaction showed that sorted-subset sequencing was incomplete.

As for this clone: Its specificity is unknown.

Profiled with immunoSEQ multiplex PCR; TCRdb holds only in-frame clones, not every one. In the table there are about 360,000 clones, roughly 70% of which are singletons. The source is a man aged 25-45 years in good health. The material sequenced was memory CD4+ T cells sorted from blood. Subset defined: CD45RA-negative fraction.

The CDR3 is CASSSLGNEQFF. The CDR3, as DNA: TGTGCCAGCTCAAGCCTAGGAAATGAGCAGTTCTTC. The chain has TRBV18 and TRBJ2-1; D gene unclear. Between the trimmed V and J ends, which lost 5 bases and 7 bases, there was a span of 9 bases. The germline gives CDR1 KGHSH, CDR2 LQKENI. The CDR3 runs 12 residues.